This T cell receptor (beta chain) derives from a study of shared clonotypes between healthy human individuals (TCRdb year 2020). Study-level background: The cohort comprised a couple of women and a few men aged 18 to 49 years. To increase sequencing depth and limit assay-specific biases, TCR repertoire library preparation and sequencing were carried out by different laboratories using diverse techniques. Per donor, leukapheresis produced somewhere between about 0.8 and 9 billion PBMCs. The study deeply sequenced blood TCR repertoires of roughly five healthy adults to estimate repertoire size and the extent of clonotype sharing between individuals. Per donor, three plates each were used for CD4 naive and CD4 memory, two for CD8 naive, and one for CD8 memory.

TCR CDR3 regions were amplified from genomic DNA by multiplex PCR using the deep immunoSEQ assay. Extracted genomic DNA from each cell subset was spread evenly across all wells of several immunoSEQ 96-well plates, with each plate serving as a replicate. For sorted subsets, approximately 0.2 ug of genomic DNA, equivalent to around 31,000 T cell genomes, went into each replicate PCR. The purified libraries were quantified using a Qubit 3.0 fluorometer, sized with a Bioanalyzer 2100, and then quantified again using the KAPA Library Quantification kit. Every immunoSEQ 96-well plate was sequenced on a dedicated single-read 150-cycle Illumina NextSeq 550 flow cell. Processing in the source paper ran as follows. Because only junctional sequences without quality scores were contained in the immunoSEQ output, filtering matching that applied to full-length reads could not be performed. Sequences were annotated with PyIR, a Python wrapper for IgBLAST v1.9, using IMGT germline references to assign V/J genes and CDR3. Reads with weak V/J assignments (E-value above 1e-6), missing CDR3, stop codons, out-of-frame junctions, or ambiguous translated residues were removed. V3J clonotypes were defined as sequences sharing the same inferred V gene, J gene, and CDR3 amino acid sequence. The percentage overlap between two repertoires was calculated by dividing the number of shared unique clonotypes by the size of the smaller repertoire. RTK rarefaction, the Chao1 estimator, and Recon v2.1 estimates of unobserved clonotypes were used to assess repertoire richness. OLGA was used to compute generation probabilities for all TCRbeta clonotypes that the gDNA method yielded from a handful of donors. The immuneACCESS repertoire file appears here via TCRdb, limited to in-frame rearrangements. These files lack a portion of the clones; in checked studies, under half of the deficit traces to unresolved V genes, and the cause of the others is not known. V and J calls and clone size are as listed in that table; D and trimming were resolved from the DNA. The sample includes about 2.4 million clones, with roughly 93% observed a single time. The ten largest clones capture 0.36% of the sample.

V sheds 0 bases and J sheds 5 bases, leaving 22 bases between their ends. Reading from cysteine to phenylalanine, the CDR3 counts 18 amino acids. The only DNA kept is the CDR3, 54 bases in frame from the first base. Per the germline V gene (reference sequence), SEHNR is the CDR1 and FQNEAQ is the CDR2. With respect to this clone: Its antigen is unknown. It has no much larger one-base neighbor in the sample; base qualities were not kept.

The donors were healthy, HIV-negative adults who had no recently reported acute infections or vaccinations. Every donor was a Caucasian adult living in Nashville, Tennessee, USA. CD4+ T cells were enriched through magnetic negative selection, after which naive cells were positively selected on CD45RA and the remaining negative fraction served as the memory subset. Blood was collected by leukapheresis, and PBMCs were isolated by Ficoll-Histopaque density gradient centrifugation and then cryopreserved in liquid nitrogen vapor phase. Analytical flow cytometry was used to check the purity and quantity of each magnetically sorted T cell population. From each sorted fraction, genomic DNA was isolated and quantified by UV absorbance on a Nanodrop 2000c. Findings and caveats that apply to the study as a whole: Naive subsets generally had larger estimated clonotype richness than memory subsets. Sampling was restricted to blood, and TCR repertoires in tissues likely differ from the TCR repertoires found in blood. Across a few donors, about 4.5% of naive CD4, 3.5% of naive CD8, about 2.3% of memory CD4, and 0.3% to 0.45% of memory CD8 clonotypes were shared. Incomplete sequencing was indicated by rarefaction of sorted-subset datasets, despite the large sequencing depth. Pairwise subsampling indicated that sequencing depth was expected to affect the degree of clonotype sharing among donors. Compared with non-shared clonotypes, the clonotypes found in all four sorted-subset donors had higher generation probabilities. The small number of donors limited the genetic and exposure-history diversity represented.

Source material: naive CD4+ T cells from PBMCs. The sample's cell subset or site, from its label and the paper: CD45RA+ positively selected. The rearrangement combines TRBV7-9 with TRBJ2-5, with a weak D call of TRBD1 (6 bases match). The receptor comes from a young man in good health. Some clones in this sample may be carry-over from other donors' samples. This receptor carries the CDR3 CASSLAQGSGDPQETQYF. The base sequence is TGTGCCAGCAGCTTAGCGCAAGGGTCAGGGGACCCCCAGGAGACCCAGTACTTC.